This T cell receptor beta chain originates from a study of low-dose radiotherapy and immunotherapy resistance in tumors. Study as a whole: Cohort 1 was treated with 0.5 Gy per fraction at 2-week intervals, amounting to 6.5 Gy overall.

Primers used for first-strand cDNA, a TRAV- and TRBV-specific set, covered both alpha and beta chains. Amplification, which lasted roughly 20 PCR cycles, used a constant-region primer and V-primer adapter to amplify TCRs. Following isolation, mRNA was amplified via in vitro transcription. TCRdb reprocessed the reads via MiXCR and lists one record per CDR3 protein. The data contain tens of thousands of distinct CDR3 sequences, around 9.2% of them singletons. Time point given: before trial treatment. Patients who could take part had advanced solid tumors with no tumor-infiltrating lymphocytes. This clonotype was detected ten times or more. This clonotype was sampled from a male donor with prostate cancer. The source was PBMCs, collected before treatment.

This chain's CDR3 is CAWSTGQGNFQPQHF. The CDR3 coding sequence is TGTGCCTGGAGTACTGGACAGGGGAACTTTCAGCCCCAGCATTTT. The rearrangement joins TRBV30 to TRBJ1-5; 9 bases match TRBD1. Germline CDR1 and CDR2: GTSNPN and SVGIG (reference sequence). The CDR3 covers 15 residues. With V trimmed by 2 bases and J by 6 bases, 8 bases remained unmatched.